This T cell receptor beta chain was captured in a study of response to subunit inactivated influenza vaccine. Trimming took off 4 bases at V and 7 bases at J, with 15 bases between the two ends. The CDR3 spans 13 residues. Germline V gives CDR1 SGHRS, CDR2 YFSETQ. This clonotype was counted at least ten times. TCRdb re-derived calls from the RT-PCR reads in MiXCR, one entry per CDR3 protein. This sample has 450,000 to 500,000 distinct CDR3 sequences, with about 10% found just once. This rearrangement joins TRBV5-1 to TRBJ2-7; perhaps TRBD2 as D (5 bases). Specimen: PBMCs from blood, collected more than 35 days after vaccination. This TCR was sampled from a man aged 50 to 60 who received an inactivated influenza vaccine. CDR3 region: CASSGRDSGEQYF. Written as DNA, the CDR3 is TGCGCCAGCAGCGGACGGGATTCGGGGGAGCAGTACTTC. Looking up the rest from reference TRBV5-1 and TRBJ2-7 gives the full variable domain: KAGVTQTPRYLIKTRGQQVTLSCSPISGHRSVSWYQQTPGQGLQFLFEYFSETQRNKGNFPGRFSGRQFSNSRSEMNVSTLELGDSALYLCASSGRDSGEQYFGPGTRLTVT.